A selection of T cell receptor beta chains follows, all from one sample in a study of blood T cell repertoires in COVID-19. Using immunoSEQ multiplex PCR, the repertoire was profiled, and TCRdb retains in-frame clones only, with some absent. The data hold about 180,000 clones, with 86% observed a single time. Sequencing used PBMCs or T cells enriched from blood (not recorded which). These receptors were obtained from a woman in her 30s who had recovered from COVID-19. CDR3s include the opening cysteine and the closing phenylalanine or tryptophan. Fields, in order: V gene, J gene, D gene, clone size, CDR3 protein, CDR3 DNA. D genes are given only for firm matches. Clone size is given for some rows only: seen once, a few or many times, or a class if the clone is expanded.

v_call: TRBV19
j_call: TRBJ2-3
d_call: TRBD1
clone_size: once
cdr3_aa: CASSITSGTGSRTDTQYF
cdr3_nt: TGTGCCAGTAGTATAACTTCCGGGACAGGGAGCCGAACAGATACGCAGTATTTT

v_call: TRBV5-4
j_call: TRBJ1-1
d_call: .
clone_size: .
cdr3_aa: CASSLPGYNTEAFF
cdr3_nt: TGTGCCAGCAGCTTGCCAGGGTATAACACTGAAGCTTTCTTT

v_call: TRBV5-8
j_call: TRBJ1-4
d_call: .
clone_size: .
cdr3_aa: CASSLGRMEKLFF
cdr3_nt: TGTGCCAGCAGCTTGGGCAGGATGGAAAAACTGTTTTTT

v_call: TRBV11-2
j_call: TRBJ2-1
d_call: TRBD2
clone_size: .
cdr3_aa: CASSFGRLAGFNEQFF
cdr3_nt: TGTGCCAGCAGCTTCGGAAGACTAGCGGGATTTAATGAGCAGTTCTTC

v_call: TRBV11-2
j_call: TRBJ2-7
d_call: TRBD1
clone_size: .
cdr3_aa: CASSRDRGGEQYF
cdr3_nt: TGTGCCAGCAGCCGGGACAGGGGAGGGGAGCAGTACTTC

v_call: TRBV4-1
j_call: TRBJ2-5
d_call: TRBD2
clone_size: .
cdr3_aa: CASSQDRQTSGQETQYF
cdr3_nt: TGCGCCAGCAGCCAAGATCGTCAAACTAGCGGACAAGAGACCCAGTACTTC

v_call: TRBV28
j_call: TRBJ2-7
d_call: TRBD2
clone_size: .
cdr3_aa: CASRPGLAGVTQYF
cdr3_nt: TGTGCCAGCAGACCGGGACTAGCGGGAGTTACGCAGTACTTC

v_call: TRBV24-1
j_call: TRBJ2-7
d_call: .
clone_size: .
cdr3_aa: CATRTASYEQYF
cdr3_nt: TGTGCCACCCGGACAGCTAGCTACGAGCAGTACTTC

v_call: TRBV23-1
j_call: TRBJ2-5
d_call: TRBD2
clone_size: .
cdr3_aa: CASSHPSGSIGETQYF
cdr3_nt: TGCGCCAGCAGTCATCCTAGCGGGAGTATTGGAGAGACCCAGTACTTC

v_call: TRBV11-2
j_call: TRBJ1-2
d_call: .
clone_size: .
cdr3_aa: CASSLIRGSGYTF
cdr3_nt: TGTGCCAGCAGCTTAATCAGGGGATCTGGCTACACCTTC

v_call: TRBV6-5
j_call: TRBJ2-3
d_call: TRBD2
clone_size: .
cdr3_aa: CASSSGRAGDTQYF
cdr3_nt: TGTGCCAGCAGTAGCGGGAGGGCAGGAGATACGCAGTATTTT

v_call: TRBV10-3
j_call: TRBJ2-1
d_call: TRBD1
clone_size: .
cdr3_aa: CAISDIPGTESDEQFF
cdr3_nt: TGTGCCATCAGTGATATCCCCGGGACAGAGTCGGATGAGCAGTTCTTC

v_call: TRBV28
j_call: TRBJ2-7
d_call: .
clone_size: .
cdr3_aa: CASHHTGTYEQYF
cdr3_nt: TGTGCCAGCCACCACACAGGGACCTACGAGCAGTACTTC

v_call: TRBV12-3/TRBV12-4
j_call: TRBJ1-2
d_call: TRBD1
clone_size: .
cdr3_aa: CASRRTGPYGYTF
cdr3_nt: TGTGCCAGCAGGCGGACAGGGCCTTATGGCTACACCTTC

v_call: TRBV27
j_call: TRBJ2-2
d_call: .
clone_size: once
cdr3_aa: CASRRSGSNTGELFF
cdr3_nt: TGTGCCAGCCGTCGTTCGGGATCGAACACCGGGGAGCTGTTTTTT

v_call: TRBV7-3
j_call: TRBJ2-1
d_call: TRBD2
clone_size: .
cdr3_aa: CASSFSGTSGSRGEQFF
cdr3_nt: TGTGCCAGCAGCTTTTCAGGGACTAGCGGGAGTAGGGGTGAGCAGTTCTTC

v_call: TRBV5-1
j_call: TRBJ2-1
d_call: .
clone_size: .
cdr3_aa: CASSLGAGNYNEQFF
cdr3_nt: TGCGCCAGCAGCTTGGGGGCGGGTAACTACAATGAGCAGTTCTTC

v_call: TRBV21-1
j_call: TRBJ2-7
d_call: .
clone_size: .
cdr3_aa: CASSKSVHEQYF
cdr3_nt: TGTGCCAGCAGCAAGTCGGTACACGAGCAGTACTTC

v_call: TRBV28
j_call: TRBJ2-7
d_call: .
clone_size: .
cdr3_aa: CASSRTYGRYEQYF
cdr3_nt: TGTGCCAGCAGTCGGACATACGGCAGGTACGAGCAGTACTTC

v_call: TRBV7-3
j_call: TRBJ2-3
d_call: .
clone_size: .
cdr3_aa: CASSPGATDTQYF
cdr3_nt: TGTGCCAGCAGCCCTGGAGCCACAGATACGCAGTATTTT

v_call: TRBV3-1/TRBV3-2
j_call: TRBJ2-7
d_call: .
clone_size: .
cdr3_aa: CASSQDPGEIHYEQYF
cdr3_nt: TGTGCCAGCAGCCAAGACCCGGGAGAGATCCATTACGAGCAGTACTTC

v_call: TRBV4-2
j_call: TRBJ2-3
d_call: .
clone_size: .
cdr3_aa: CASSPLGRDLPHTQYF
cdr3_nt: TGTGCCAGCAGCCCCTTGGGCAGGGATCTACCCCATACGCAGTATTTT

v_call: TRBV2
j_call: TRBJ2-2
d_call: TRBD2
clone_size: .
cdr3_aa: CASSGQAGVFSGELFF
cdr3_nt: TGTGCCAGCAGTGGACAAGCGGGAGTCTTCTCCGGGGAGCTGTTTTTT

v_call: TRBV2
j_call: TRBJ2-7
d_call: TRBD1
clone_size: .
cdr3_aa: CASSEWGTGSYEQYF
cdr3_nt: TGTGCCAGCAGTGAATGGGGGACAGGGTCCTACGAGCAGTACTTC

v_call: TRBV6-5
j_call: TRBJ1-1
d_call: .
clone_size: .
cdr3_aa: CASRERTAEAFF
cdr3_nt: TGTGCCAGCAGGGAGAGGACAGCTGAAGCTTTCTTT

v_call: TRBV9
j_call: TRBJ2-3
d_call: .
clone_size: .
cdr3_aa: CASSVAGALTDTQYF
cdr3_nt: TGTGCCAGCAGCGTAGCGGGAGCCCTCACAGATACGCAGTATTTT

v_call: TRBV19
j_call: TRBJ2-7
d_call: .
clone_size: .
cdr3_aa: CASTGNSYEQYF
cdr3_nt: TGTGCCAGTACCGGGAACTCCTACGAGCAGTACTTC

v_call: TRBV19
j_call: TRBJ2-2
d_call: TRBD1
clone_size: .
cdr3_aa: CASSMTGRNTGELFF
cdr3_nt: TGTGCCAGTAGTATGACAGGGAGAAACACCGGGGAGCTGTTTTTT

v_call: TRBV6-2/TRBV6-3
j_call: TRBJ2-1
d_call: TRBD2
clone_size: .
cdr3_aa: CASSYTTGSGRINEQFF
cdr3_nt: TGTGCCAGCAGTTACACAACGGGTAGCGGGAGAATAAATGAGCAGTTCTTC

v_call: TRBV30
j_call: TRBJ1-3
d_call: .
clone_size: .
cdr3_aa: CAWSVRDTIYF
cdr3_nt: TGTGCCTGGAGTGTCAGGGACACCATATATTTT

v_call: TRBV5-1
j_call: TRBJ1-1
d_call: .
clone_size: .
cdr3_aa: CASSATGEAFF
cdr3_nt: TGCGCCAGCAGCGCAACAGGGGAAGCTTTCTTT

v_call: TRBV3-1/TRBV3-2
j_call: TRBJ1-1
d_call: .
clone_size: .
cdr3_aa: CASSQDIGGTEAFF
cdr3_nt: TGTGCCAGCAGCCAAGATATCGGTGGCACTGAAGCTTTCTTT

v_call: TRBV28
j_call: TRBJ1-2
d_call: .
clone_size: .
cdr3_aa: CASSWLLRDRNYGYTF
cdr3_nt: TGTGCCAGCAGTTGGCTTCTGCGGGACCGTAACTATGGCTACACCTTC

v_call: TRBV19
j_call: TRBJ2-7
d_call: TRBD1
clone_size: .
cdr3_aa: CASNRGQGEQYF
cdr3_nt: TGTGCCAGTAACAGGGGGCAGGGCGAGCAGTACTTC

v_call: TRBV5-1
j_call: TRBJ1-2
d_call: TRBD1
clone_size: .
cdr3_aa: CASSPETGVRGYTF
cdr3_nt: TGCGCCAGCAGCCCCGAGACAGGGGTGAGGGGCTACACCTTC

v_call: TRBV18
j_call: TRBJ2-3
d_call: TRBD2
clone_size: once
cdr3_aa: CASSPLGGDTDTQYF
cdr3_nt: TGTGCCAGCTCACCACTGGGGGGGGACACAGATACGCAGTATTTT

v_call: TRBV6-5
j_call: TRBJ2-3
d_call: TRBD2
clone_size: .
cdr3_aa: CASSLGTSVTQYF
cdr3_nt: TGTGCCAGCAGTTTGGGGACTAGCGTTACGCAGTATTTT

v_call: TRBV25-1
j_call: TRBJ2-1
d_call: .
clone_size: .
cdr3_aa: CASSEYFWSGGVGNEQFF
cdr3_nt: TGTGCCAGCAGTGAATATTTTTGGAGTGGGGGCGTGGGCAATGAGCAGTTCTTC

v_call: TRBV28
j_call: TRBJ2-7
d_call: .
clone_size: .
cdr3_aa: CASSSTGYSYEQYF
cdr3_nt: TGTGCCAGCAGTTCAACAGGCTACTCCTACGAGCAGTACTTC

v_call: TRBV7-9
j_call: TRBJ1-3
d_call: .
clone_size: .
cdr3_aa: CASQQLSSGNTIYF
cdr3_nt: TGTGCCAGCCAACAGCTAAGCTCTGGAAACACCATATATTTT

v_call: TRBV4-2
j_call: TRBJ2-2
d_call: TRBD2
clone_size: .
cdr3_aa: CASSQELSSLGTSGNSGELFF
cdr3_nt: TGTGCCAGCAGCCAAGAGTTATCTTCTTTAGGGACTAGCGGGAACTCCGGGGAGCTGTTTTTT

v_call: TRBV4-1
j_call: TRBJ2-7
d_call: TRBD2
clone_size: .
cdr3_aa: CASSPYRGRAYEQYF
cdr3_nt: TGCGCCAGCAGCCCATACCGCGGGAGGGCCTACGAGCAGTACTTC

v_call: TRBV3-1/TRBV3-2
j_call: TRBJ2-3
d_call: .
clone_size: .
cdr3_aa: CASSQVRRPGTQYF
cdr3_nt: TGTGCCAGCAGCCAAGTGAGGAGACCCGGTACGCAGTATTTT

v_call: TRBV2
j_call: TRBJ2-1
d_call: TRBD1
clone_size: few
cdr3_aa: CASSERTGGFDEQFF
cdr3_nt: TGTGCCAGCAGTGAAAGAACAGGGGGTTTCGATGAGCAGTTCTTC

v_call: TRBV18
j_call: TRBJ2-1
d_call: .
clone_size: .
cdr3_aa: CASSGQYNEQFF
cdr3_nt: TGTGCCAGCTCAGGACAGTACAATGAGCAGTTCTTC

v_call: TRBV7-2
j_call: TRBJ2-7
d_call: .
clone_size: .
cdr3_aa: CASSLGGLVHEQYF
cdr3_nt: TGTGCCAGCAGCTTAGGAGGTTTGGTCCACGAGCAGTACTTC

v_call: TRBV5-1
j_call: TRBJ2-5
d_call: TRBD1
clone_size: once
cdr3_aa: CASSFNRGAGETQYF
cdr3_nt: TGCGCCAGCAGCTTTAACAGGGGCGCGGGAGAGACCCAGTACTTC

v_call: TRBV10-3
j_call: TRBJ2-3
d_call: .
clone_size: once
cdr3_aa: CAISESGGSDTQYF
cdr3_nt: TGTGCCATCAGTGAGTCGGGAGGTTCAGATACGCAGTATTTT

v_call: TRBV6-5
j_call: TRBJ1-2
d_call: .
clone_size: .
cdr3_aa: CASSYDRNYGYTF
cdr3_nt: TGTGCCAGCAGTTATGACAGAAACTATGGCTACACCTTC

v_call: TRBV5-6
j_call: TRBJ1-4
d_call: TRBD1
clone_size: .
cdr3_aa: CASSLVTGGFLEKLFF
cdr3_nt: TGTGCCAGCAGCTTGGTAACAGGGGGCTTTTTGGAAAAACTGTTTTTT